The clone carrying this T cell receptor (beta chain) was picked up a small number of times. The antigen is unknown. The sample comes from a study of molecular identifiers for immune sequencing clone quantification. As for the study in general: Split five ways in replicates, RNA from about 20,000 or 100,000 naive CD8 cells had four portions sequenced. Study-level results: Highly expanded clone sizes could be underestimated by identical TCR molecules that share a barcode. Among 900,000 to 1,000,000 naive cells, spiked Jurkat TCR RNA from a single cell was reportedly detectable.

Sorting recovered naive CD8 T cells on a CD8+CD4-CCR7+CD45RA+ profile. A single record per CDR3 protein comes from TCRdb applying MiXCR to the PCR reads. The sample carries about 36,000 distinct CDR3 sequences, approximately 18% recorded once. Germline V lookup: CDR1 SGHRS, CDR2 YFSETQ. Trimming removed 0 bases from V and 6 bases from J, with 13 bases in between. This CDR3 has 15 residues. The chain couples TRBV5-1 to TRBJ1-5; TRBD1 is a possible D gene (6 bases). The sequence was obtained from a human donor in good health. Some libraries in this study had Jurkat cell RNA spiked in. The sample taken for sequencing was naive CD8+ T cells from blood, with Jurkat cell RNA spiked in. Noted subset: FACS-sorted CD8+CD4-CCR7+CD45RA+ naive T cells. The DNA for the CDR3 is TGCGCCAGCAGCTTGGGGGGGGGGCGCGCTCAGCCCCAGCATTTT. Translation: CASSLGGGRAQPQHF.